Below are 26 T cell receptor beta chains sequenced from a single sample in a study of monozygotic twins with inflammatory bowel disease. From the 5' RACE reads, TCRdb lists one entry per CDR3 protein and no DNA. With under 150,000 distinct CDR3 sequences in the sample, the ten largest clones hold under 2.5%. Sequencing used blood. The receptors stem from a human donor with ulcerative colitis or Crohn's disease, or a healthy co-twin of an affected twin (not recorded which).

The chain has TRBV27 and TRBJ2-2; checking the TCRdb D call of TRBD1 is not possible without DNA. This CDR3 spans 14 amino acids. Germline V gene data show CDR1 as MNHEY and CDR2 as SMNVEV (reference sequence). The CDR3 loop reads CASSGKGIPGELFF.

This chain links TRBV7-6 with TRBJ1-6. CDR1 is SGHVS, CDR2 FNYEAQ, per germline. There are 15 residues in the CDR3. The CDR3 sequence is CASSPSGGPLSPLHF. Together with reference TRBV7-6 and TRBJ1-6, the CDR3 gives the full variable domain: GAGVSQSPRYKVTKRGQDVALRCDPISGHVSLYWYRQALGQGPEFLTYFNYEAQQDKSGLPNDRFSAERPEGSISTLTIQRTEQRDSAMYRCASSPSGGPLSPLHFGNGTRLTVT.

This CDR3 reads CASSSPRAYEQYF. The chain uses TRBV5-1 and TRBJ2-7; as DNA is missing, the TRBD2 call by TCRdb cannot be tested. The CDR3 runs 13 residues. Germline-derived CDR1 and CDR2 are SGHRS and YFSETQ.

V is TRBV5-6 and J is TRBJ2-5; TCRdb returns TRBD1, unconfirmable since there is no DNA. Germline loops: CDR1 SGHDT, CDR2 YYEEEE. CDR3 length equals 16 residues. The CDR3 spells CASSLGPGGIQETQYF.

The rearrangement uses TRBV3-1 and TRBJ2-7; TCRdb outputs TRBD2, but without DNA this stays unchecked. The length of the CDR3 is 15 residues. In germline, CDR1 is LGHDT, CDR2 YNNKEL (reference sequence). The CDR3 is CASSQGLAHSYEQYF.

The J gene is TRBJ1-1, the V gene TRBV20-1. This CDR3 contains 16 residues. Germline V lookup: CDR1 DFQATT, CDR2 SNEGSKA (reference sequence). CDR3 amino acids: CSASSLGAKFDTEAFF.

This sequence joins TRBV27 and TRBJ2-2; TCRdb's D call of TRBD1 is untestable without DNA. The germline V gene encodes CDR1 MNHEY and CDR2 SMNVEV (reference sequence). The CDR3 extends over 16 amino acids. The CDR3 is CASSSHRGRTTGELFF.

CDR3 in amino acids: CASSEWGVSDGNTIYF. V gene TRBV2 combines with J gene TRBJ1-3; TCRdb indicates TRBD1, and absent DNA this call remains unverified. CDR1 SNHLY and CDR2 FYNNEI come from the germline V gene. CDR3 length: 16 amino acids.

This sequence joins TRBV12-3 or TRBV12-4 and TRBJ2-7. This CDR3 spans 11 amino acids. The CDR3 region is CASSLLSEQYF.

The V call is TRBV7-9, the J call TRBJ2-7; with no DNA, the TCRdb D assignment of TRBD1 cannot be verified. This CDR3 region has 12 residues. Germline CDR1 and CDR2: SEHNR and FQNEAQ (reference sequence). The CDR3 spells CASSPPSYEQYF. Full variable domain (outside the CDR3, taken from reference TRBV7-9 and TRBJ2-7): DTGVSQNPRHKITKRGQNVTFRCDPISEHNRLYWYRQTLGQGPEFLTYFQNEAQLEKSRLLSDRFSAERPKGSFSTLEIQRTEQGDSAMYLCASSPPSYEQYFGPGTRLTVT.

J is TRBJ2-7 and V is TRBV5-1; absent DNA, TCRdb's TRBD2 call cannot be checked. The CDR3 runs 14 residues. CDR1 SGHRS and CDR2 YFSETQ come from the germline V gene. The CDR3 is CASSFSLTGEGQYF.

The V call is TRBV3-1, the J call TRBJ2-2; TCRdb's D call, TRBD2, is unchecked because there is no DNA. CDR1 is LGHDT and CDR2 is YNNKEL in the germline V gene (reference sequence). The length of the CDR3 is 17 residues. CDR3 loop: CASSHSLESSGTGELFF.

The CDR3 is CASSLREDAYEQYF. V and J are TRBV5-1 and TRBJ2-7; TCRdb proposes TRBD2, but this gene call is untestable without DNA. CDR1 is SGHRS and CDR2 is YFSETQ in the germline V gene. This CDR3 is built from 14 residues.

This sequence joins TRBV19 and TRBJ1-1; TCRdb selects TRBD1, and the lack of DNA leaves this call unchecked. Germline V gene lookup returns CDR1 LNHDA and CDR2 SQIVND (reference sequence). The CDR3 runs 13 residues. The chain's CDR3 is CASSDPPNTEAFF.

The chain has TRBV19 and TRBJ1-2; the TRBD1 assignment by TCRdb is unverifiable without DNA. The CDR3 contains 15 residues. CDR1 and CDR2 (germline): LNHDA, SQIVND (reference sequence). This CDR3 is CASSMRAAYRDGYTF.

This sequence joins TRBV3-1 and TRBJ1-1. CDR1 is LGHDT and CDR2 is YNNKEL in the germline V gene (reference sequence). The CDR3 spans 15 residues. The CDR3 loop reads CASSQGKGINTEAFF. Drawing the rest from reference TRBV3-1 and TRBJ1-1, the complete variable domain is DTAVSQTPKYLVTQMGNDKSIKCEQNLGHDTMYWYKQDSKKFLKIMFSYNNKELIINETVPNRFSPKSPDKAHLNLHINSLELGDSAVYFCASSQGKGINTEAFFGQGTRLTVV.

This chain connects TRBV5-1 to TRBJ2-3. Germline V gene lookup returns CDR1 SGHRS and CDR2 YFSETQ. The CDR3 sequence is 15 residues long. The CDR3: CASSWKRGFTDTQYF.

The chain joins TRBV4-3 to TRBJ1-1. Germline lookup yields CDR1 LGHNA and CDR2 YSLEER. This CDR3 contains 18 residues. CDR3 in amino acids: CASSQDRRTAALDAEAFF.

This rearrangement joins TRBV5-6 to TRBJ2-3. The CDR3 spans 16 residues. The germline gives CDR1 SGHDT, CDR2 YYEEEE. The CDR3 is CASSLFLSAGTDTQYF.

V usage is TRBV25-1 and J usage is TRBJ2-7. The CDR3 is 13 residues long. In germline, CDR1 is MGHDK, CDR2 SYGVNS. CDR3 residues: CASVGQVNYEQYF.

The chain combines TRBV28 with TRBJ2-3; TCRdb's D call, TRBD1, is unchecked because there is no DNA. The CDR3 loop spans 15 amino acids. The germline CDR1 and CDR2 sequences are MDHEN and SYDVKM. The CDR3 reads CASSPRTGFTDTQYF.

The V and J genes are TRBV5-1 and TRBJ1-1; TCRdb's assignment of TRBD1 cannot be checked, as there is no DNA. Germline V gene lookup returns CDR1 SGHRS and CDR2 YFSETQ. The CDR3 has 15 amino acids. The CDR3 protein is CASSGGLQENTEAFF. The whole variable domain, remainder taken from reference TRBV5-1 and TRBJ1-1, is KAGVTQTPRYLIKTRGQQVTLSCSPISGHRSVSWYQQTPGQGLQFLFEYFSETQRNKGNFPGRFSGRQFSNSRSEMNVSTLELGDSALYLCASSGGLQENTEAFFGQGTRLTVV.

The V and J genes are TRBV5-1 and TRBJ2-1. Germline V gives CDR1 SGHRS, CDR2 YFSETQ. This CDR3 contains 16 residues. CDR3 loop: CASSLGTGNSYNEQFF.

The V gene is TRBV7-2, the J gene TRBJ2-7; absent DNA, TCRdb's TRBD2 call cannot be checked. Germline V gene data show CDR1 as SGHTA and CDR2 as FQGNSA. The CDR3 has 16 residues. Here the CDR3 reads CASSSQQTSGGGEQYF.

This chain links TRBV7-2 with TRBJ2-3. Germline lookup yields CDR1 SGHTA and CDR2 FQGNSA. CDR3 length equals 14 residues. The CDR3 loop reads CASSLIPIGDTQYF.

V usage is TRBV7-2 and J usage is TRBJ2-1; TCRdb's D call of TRBD1 is untestable without DNA. Germline loops: CDR1 SGHTA, CDR2 FQGNSA. CDR3 length equals 17 residues. The CDR3 is CASSLVGGIVSYNEQFF.